Described below is a single T cell receptor (beta chain) sequence and its context. What it binds is unknown. The source of the sample is a study of identical twins. Study outcomes and limitations: Researchers reported excess low generation probability among twin-shared out-of-frame alpha sequences. In beta out-of-frame sequences, the excess sharing between twins was weaker.

TCRdb used MiXCR to reprocess the 5' RACE reads, holding one entry per CDR3 protein. The data hold some 600,000 distinct CDR3 sequences, with less than 9% observed a single time. The CDR3 totals 14 residues. V gave up 3 bases and J gave up 7 bases; unmatched junction bases: 5. These data are also associated with another study on yellow fever vaccine responses in identical twins.

Sequenced material: PBMCs. The chain joins TRBV12-3 or TRBV12-4 to TRBJ2-1, with 8 bases that match TRBD1. This TCR was recovered from a woman aged 18-29 years in good health. CDR3 protein: CASSFRQGANEQFF. CDR3 DNA: TGTGCCAGCAGTTTCCGGCAGGGGGCGAATGAGCAGTTCTTC.